This TCR beta chain appears in the sequencing data of a study of T cells in localized non-small cell lung cancer. Repertoires were generated with immunoSEQ multiplex PCR, while TCRdb's copy carries only in-frame clones and drops some. The repertoire holds tens of thousands of clones, with 75% to 85% as singletons. The CDR3 is 15 amino acids. V lost 0 bases to trimming and J lost 5 bases, with 11 bases between them. The germline V gene encodes CDR1 MNHNY and CDR2 SVGAGI (reference sequence). This chain uses TRBV6-6 with TRBJ1-5; D might be TRBD1 (6 bases). Here the sequenced sample was peripheral blood, taken before any cancer treatment. This TCR was sampled from a woman aged 35 to 69 with stage I lung adenocarcinoma. The CDR3 DNA is TGTGCCAGCAGTTACTCGAGGGACACCGATCAGCCCCAGCATTTT. It specifies CASSYSRDTDQPQHF.